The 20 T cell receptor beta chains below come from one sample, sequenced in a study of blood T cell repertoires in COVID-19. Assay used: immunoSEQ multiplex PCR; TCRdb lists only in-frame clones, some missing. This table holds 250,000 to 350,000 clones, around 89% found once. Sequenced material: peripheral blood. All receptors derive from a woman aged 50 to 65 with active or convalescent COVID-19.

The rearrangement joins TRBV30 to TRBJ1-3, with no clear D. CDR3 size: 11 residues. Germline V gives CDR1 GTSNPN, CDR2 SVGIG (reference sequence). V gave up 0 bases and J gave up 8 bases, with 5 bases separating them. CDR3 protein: CAWSVLDTIYF. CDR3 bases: TGTGCCTGGAGTGTACTTGACACCATATATTTT.

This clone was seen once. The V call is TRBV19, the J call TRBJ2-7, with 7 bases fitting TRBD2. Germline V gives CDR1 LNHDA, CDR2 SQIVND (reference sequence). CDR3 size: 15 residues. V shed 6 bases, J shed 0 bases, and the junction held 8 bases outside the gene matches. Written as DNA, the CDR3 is TGTGCCAGTAGCCTGGGAGGGAAAGCCTCCTACGAGCAGTACTTC. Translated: CASSLGGKASYEQYF.

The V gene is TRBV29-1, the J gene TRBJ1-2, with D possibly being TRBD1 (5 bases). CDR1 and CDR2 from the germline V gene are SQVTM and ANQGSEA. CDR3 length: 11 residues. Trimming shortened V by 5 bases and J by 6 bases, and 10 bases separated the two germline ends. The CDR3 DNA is TGCAGCGTTTCCAGGGTGGATGGCTACACCTTC. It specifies CSVSRVDGYTF.

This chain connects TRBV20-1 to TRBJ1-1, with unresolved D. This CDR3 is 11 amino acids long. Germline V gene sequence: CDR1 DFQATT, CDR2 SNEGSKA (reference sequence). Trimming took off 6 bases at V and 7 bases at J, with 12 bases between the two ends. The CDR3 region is CSAVKQNEAFF. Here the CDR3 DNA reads TGCAGTGCCGTAAAACAGAATGAAGCTTTCTTT.

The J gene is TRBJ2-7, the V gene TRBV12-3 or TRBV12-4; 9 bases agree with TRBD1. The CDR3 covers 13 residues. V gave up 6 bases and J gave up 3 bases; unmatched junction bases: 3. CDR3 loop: CASRWTGDYEQYF. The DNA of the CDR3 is TGTGCCAGCAGGTGGACAGGGGACTACGAGCAGTACTTC.

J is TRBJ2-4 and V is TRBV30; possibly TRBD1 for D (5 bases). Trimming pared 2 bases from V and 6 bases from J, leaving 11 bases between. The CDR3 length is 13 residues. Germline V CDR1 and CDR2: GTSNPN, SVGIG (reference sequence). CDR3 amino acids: CAWSPSQGNIQYF. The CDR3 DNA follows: TGTGCCTGGAGTCCATCCCAGGGAAACATTCAGTACTTC.

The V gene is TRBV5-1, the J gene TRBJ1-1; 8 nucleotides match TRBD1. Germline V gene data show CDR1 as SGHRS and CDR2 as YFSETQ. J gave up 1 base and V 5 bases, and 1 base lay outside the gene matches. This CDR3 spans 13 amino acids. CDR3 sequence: CASRTGENTEAFF. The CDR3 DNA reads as TGCGCCAGCAGGACAGGGGAGAACACTGAAGCTTTCTTT.

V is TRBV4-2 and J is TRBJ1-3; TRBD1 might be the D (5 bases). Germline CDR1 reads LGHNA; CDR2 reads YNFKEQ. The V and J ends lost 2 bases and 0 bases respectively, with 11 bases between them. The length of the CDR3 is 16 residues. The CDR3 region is CASSQRADSSGNTIYF. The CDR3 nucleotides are TGTGCCAGCAGCCAAAGGGCCGACAGCTCTGGAAACACCATATATTTT.

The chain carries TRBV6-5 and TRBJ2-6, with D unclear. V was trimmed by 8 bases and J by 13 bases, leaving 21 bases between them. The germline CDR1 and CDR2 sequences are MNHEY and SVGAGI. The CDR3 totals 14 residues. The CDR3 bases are TGTGCCAGCTGTCAAAGCCGTTCCCTATGTGTCCTGACTTTC. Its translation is CASCQSRSLCVLTF.

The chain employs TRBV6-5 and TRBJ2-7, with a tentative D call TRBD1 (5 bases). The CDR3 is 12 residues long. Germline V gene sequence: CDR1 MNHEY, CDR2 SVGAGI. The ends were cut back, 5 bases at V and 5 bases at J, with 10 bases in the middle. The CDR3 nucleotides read TGTGCCAGCAGTAGGGGTATCGACGAGCAGTACTTC. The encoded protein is CASSRGIDEQYF.

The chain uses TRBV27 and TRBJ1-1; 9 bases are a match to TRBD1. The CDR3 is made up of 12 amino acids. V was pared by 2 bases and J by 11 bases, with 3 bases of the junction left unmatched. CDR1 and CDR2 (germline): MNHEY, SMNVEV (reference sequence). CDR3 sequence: CASSLTGGQAFF. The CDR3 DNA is TGTGCCAGCAGTTTAACAGGGGGCCAGGCTTTCTTT.

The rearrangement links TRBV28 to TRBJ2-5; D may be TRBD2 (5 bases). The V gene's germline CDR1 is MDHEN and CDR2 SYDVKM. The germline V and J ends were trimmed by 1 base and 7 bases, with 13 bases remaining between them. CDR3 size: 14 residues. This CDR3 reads CASSLFASSGTQYF. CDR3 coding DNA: TGTGCCAGCAGTTTATTCGCTAGCTCCGGGACCCAGTACTTC.

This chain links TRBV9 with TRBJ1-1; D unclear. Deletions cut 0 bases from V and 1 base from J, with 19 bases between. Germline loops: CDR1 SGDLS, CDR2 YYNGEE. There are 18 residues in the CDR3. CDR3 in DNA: TGTGCCAGCAGCGTAGCTGAACACCCACAGAGCAAGAACACTGAAGCTTTCTTT. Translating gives CASSVAEHPQSKNTEAFF.

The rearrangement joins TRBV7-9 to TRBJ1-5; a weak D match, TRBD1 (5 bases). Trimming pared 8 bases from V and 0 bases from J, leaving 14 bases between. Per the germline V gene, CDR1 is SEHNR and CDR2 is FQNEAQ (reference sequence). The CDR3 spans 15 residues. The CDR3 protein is CASPILRDSNQPQHF. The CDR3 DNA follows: TGTGCCAGCCCAATCCTCAGGGATAGCAATCAGCCCCAGCATTTT.

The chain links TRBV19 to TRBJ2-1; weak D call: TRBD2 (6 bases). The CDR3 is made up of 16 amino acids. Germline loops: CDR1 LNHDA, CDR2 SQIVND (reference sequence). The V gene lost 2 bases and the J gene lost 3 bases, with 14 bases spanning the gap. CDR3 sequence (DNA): TGTGCCAGTAGTATATCAGTAGCGGCATACTACAATGAGCAGTTCTTC. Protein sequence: CASSISVAAYYNEQFF.

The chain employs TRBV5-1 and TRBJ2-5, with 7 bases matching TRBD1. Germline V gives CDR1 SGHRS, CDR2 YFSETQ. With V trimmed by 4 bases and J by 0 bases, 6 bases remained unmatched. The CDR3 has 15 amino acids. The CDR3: CASSPGQTYQETQYF. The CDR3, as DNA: TGCGCCAGCAGCCCGGGACAGACGTACCAAGAGACCCAGTACTTC.

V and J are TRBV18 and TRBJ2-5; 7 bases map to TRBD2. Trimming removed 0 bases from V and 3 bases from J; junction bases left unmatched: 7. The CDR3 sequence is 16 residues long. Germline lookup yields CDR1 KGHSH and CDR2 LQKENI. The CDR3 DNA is TGTGCCAGCTCACCACCGAGCTCGGGGAGGGAAGAGACCCAGTACTTC. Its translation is CASSPPSSGREETQYF.

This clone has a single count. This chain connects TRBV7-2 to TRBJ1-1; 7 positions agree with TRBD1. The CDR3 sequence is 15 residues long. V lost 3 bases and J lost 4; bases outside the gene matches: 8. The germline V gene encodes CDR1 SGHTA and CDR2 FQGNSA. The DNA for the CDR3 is TGTGCCAGCAGCTTGAATTCCCCAGGGGGCACTGAAGCTTTCTTT. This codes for CASSLNSPGGTEAFF. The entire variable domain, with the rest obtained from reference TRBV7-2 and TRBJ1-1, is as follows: GAGVSQSPSNKVTEKGKDVELRCDPISGHTALYWYRQSLGQGLEFLIYFQGNSAPDKSGLPSDRFSAERTGGSVSTLTIQRTQQEDSAVYLCASSLNSPGGTEAFFGQGTRLTVV.

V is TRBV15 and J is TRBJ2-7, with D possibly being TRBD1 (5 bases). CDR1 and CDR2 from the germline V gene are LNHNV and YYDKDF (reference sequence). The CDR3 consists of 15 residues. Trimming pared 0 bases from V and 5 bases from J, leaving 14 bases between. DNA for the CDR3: TGTGCCACCAGCAGAGATCTTGCAGGGTCAAACGAGCAGTACTTC. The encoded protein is CATSRDLAGSNEQYF.

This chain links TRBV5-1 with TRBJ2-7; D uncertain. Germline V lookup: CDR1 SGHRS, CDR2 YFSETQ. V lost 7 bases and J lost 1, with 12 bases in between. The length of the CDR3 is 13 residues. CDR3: CASSPPRSYEQYF. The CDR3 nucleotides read TGCGCCAGCTCCCCTCCGCGGTCCTACGAGCAGTACTTC.